This T cell receptor beta chain appears in the sequencing data of a study of blood T cell repertoires in COVID-19. Study-level background: PBMCs, B-cell-depleted T cells, or T cells were the source of the cDNA or gDNA that made up the material.

Authors' methods: From reference gene primer amplification, estimates of nucleated cell counts were derived. Data came from immunoSEQ multiplex PCR; TCRdb stores just in-frame clones and leaves some out. D and trimming were read from the DNA, whereas the V and J calls and clone size are those reported in that table. The sample lists more than 200,000 clones; just over 85% were seen once. The germline V gene encodes CDR1 SQVTM and CDR2 ANQGSEA. V gave up 4 bases and J gave up 3 bases; unmatched junction bases: 3. The CDR3 has 13 amino acids. The specimen sequenced was peripheral blood. This chain links TRBV29-1 with TRBJ2-1, with 7 bases aligning to TRBD2. This clonotype was obtained from a man older than 75 with acute or convalescent COVID-19. In DNA form, the CDR3 reads TGCAGCGTTGCGACTAGCATCTACAATGAGCAGTTCTTC. Residues: CSVATSIYNEQFF.